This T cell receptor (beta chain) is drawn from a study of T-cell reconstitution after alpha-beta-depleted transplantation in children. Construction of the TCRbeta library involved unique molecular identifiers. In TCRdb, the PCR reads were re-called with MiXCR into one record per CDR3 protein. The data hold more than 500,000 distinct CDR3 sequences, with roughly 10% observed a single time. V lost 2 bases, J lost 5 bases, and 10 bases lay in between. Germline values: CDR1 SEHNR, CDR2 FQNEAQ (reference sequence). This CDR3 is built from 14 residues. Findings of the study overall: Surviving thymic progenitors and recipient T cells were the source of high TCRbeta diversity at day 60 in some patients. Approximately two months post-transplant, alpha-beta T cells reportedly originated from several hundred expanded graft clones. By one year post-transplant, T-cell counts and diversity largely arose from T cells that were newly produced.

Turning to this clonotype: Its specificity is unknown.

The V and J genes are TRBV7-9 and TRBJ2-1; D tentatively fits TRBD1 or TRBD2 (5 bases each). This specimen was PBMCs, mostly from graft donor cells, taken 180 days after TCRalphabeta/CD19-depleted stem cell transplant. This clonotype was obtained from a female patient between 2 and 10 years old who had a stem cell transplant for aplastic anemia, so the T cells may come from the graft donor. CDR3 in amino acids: CASSLRDLDNEQFF. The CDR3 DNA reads TGTGCCAGCAGCTTAAGGGACCTAGACAATGAGCAGTTCTTC.